These 26 T cell receptor beta chains were sequenced from one sample in a study of cytomegalovirus exposure and HLA in healthy donors. PCR used 60 Vbeta primers and 13 Jbeta primers. The protocol was immunoSEQ multiplex PCR, while the TCRdb copy is restricted to in-frame clones and leaves out a portion. The sample consists of roughly 110,000 clones, around 76% of them appearing once. Source material: PBMCs. Receptor source: a man aged 25 to 40 in good health and CMV-seropositive.

This clone was seen only once. This chain connects TRBV4-2 to TRBJ2-7; unclear D gene. In germline, CDR1 is LGHNA, CDR2 YNFKEQ. CDR3 length equals 17 residues. V dropped 0 bases and J dropped 2 bases, with 17 bases sitting between them. CDR3 nucleotide sequence: TGTGCCAGCAGCCAAGAGGGCTTGGGTACGTCCCCCTACGAGCAGTACTTC. This translates into CASSQEGLGTSPYEQYF.

This clone was found a few times. This chain uses TRBV2 with TRBJ1-4; maybe TRBD1 (6 bases). Germline-derived CDR1 and CDR2 are SNHLY and FYNNEI. This CDR3 comprises 15 residues. V was trimmed by 7 bases and J by 0 bases, leaving 12 bases between them. The CDR3 nucleotides read TGTGCCAGCAACTACAACAGGGCAACTAATGAAAAACTGTTTTTT. It codes for CASNYNRATNEKLFF.

This chain's CDR3 is CASSVGGGAEETQYF. In DNA, the CDR3 is TGTGCCAGCAGCGTAGGAGGGGGGGCTGAAGAGACCCAGTACTTC. The J gene is TRBJ2-5, the V gene TRBV9, with TRBD2 as a possible D gene (7 bases). This CDR3 contains 15 residues. Germline V CDR1 and CDR2: SGDLS, YYNGEE. Trimming took off 0 bases at V and 3 bases at J, with 12 bases between the two ends.

There are a few counts of this clone. This chain uses TRBV9 with TRBJ1-5; D might be TRBD1 (6 bases). V was pared by 0 bases and J by 1 base, with 26 bases between. The CDR3 has 21 residues. From germline, CDR1 is SGDLS and CDR2 YYNGEE. The CDR3 here is CASSVERGGSGPYGSNQPQHF. CDR3 bases: TGTGCCAGCAGCGTAGAGAGGGGGGGGTCGGGACCTTATGGGAGCAATCAGCCCCAGCATTTT.

The chain couples TRBV7-6 to TRBJ2-5, with TRBD2 as a possible D gene (5 bases). V gave up 3 bases and J gave up 5 bases, with 10 bases separating them. Germline V gives CDR1 SGHVS, CDR2 FNYEAQ. The CDR3 has 13 amino acids. CDR3 DNA: TGTGCCAGCAGCTTCGGGGAAAGGGAGACCCAGTACTTC. Amino acid sequence: CASSFGERETQYF.

This sequence joins TRBV30 and TRBJ2-5; perhaps TRBD1 as D (6 bases). The CDR3 runs to 13 residues. Between the trimmed V and J ends, which lost 2 bases and 5 bases, there was a span of 12 bases. Germline V gene sequence: CDR1 GTSNPN, CDR2 SVGIG (reference sequence). The CDR3 spells CAWSSGTSETQYF. The CDR3 nucleotides are TGTGCCTGGAGTTCCGGGACATCGGAGACCCAGTACTTC.

On this clone: A read error is likely, as this CDR3 ends without the conserved phenylalanine or tryptophan. V is TRBV29-1 and J is TRBJ1-1; D uncertain. The CDR3 is 12 amino acids. CDR1 and CDR2 from the germline V gene are SQVTM and ANQGSEA. The V and J ends lost 8 bases and 1 base respectively, with 11 bases between them. The CDR3 reads CSSTRQNTEAFL. The CDR3 DNA reads TGCAGCTCTACAAGACAGAACACTGAAGCTTTCCTT.

This chain links TRBV5-1 with TRBJ2-5, with D possibly being TRBD2 (6 bases). V was pared by 0 bases and J by 7 bases, with 16 bases between. This CDR3 region has 15 residues. Germline loops: CDR1 SGHRS, CDR2 YFSETQ. The CDR3 nucleotides are TGCGCCAGCAGCTTGGGGGGTGCGGGGAAGGCGACCCAGTACTTC. It codes for CASSLGGAGKATQYF.

The rearrangement links TRBV9 to TRBJ1-3; TRBD1 might be the D (5 bases). The germline V and J ends were trimmed by 3 bases and 2 bases, with 12 bases remaining between them. Germline lookup yields CDR1 SGDLS and CDR2 YYNGEE. CDR3 size: 15 residues. The DNA for the CDR3 is TGTGCCAGCAGCGCCCGACAGCGCCCTGGAAACACCATATATTTT. It encodes CASSARQRPGNTIYF.

This clone appeared a single time. V usage is TRBV11-3 and J usage is TRBJ1-1; 7 bases are a match to TRBD1. The CDR3 length is 13 residues. The germline V gene has CDR1 SGHNT and CDR2 YENEEA. Trimming removed 5 bases from V and 6 bases from J; junction bases left unmatched: 6. The CDR3 DNA sequence: TGTGCCAGCAGCACCACCCAGGGGGCTGAAGCTTTCTTT. This translates into CASSTTQGAEAFF.

The chain carries TRBV10-2 and TRBJ1-1, with D uncertain. Trimming removed 5 bases at V and 0 bases at J, with 7 bases between. The CDR3 consists of 13 residues. The germline V gene encodes CDR1 WSHSY and CDR2 SAAADI. In DNA, the CDR3 is TGCGCCAGCAGTAAACAGCTGAACACTGAAGCTTTCTTT. Translating gives CASSKQLNTEAFF.

The CDR3 protein is CASRRLAGGYNEQFF. The CDR3 region has the DNA TGCGCCAGCAGACGACTAGCGGGGGGCTACAATGAGCAGTTCTTC. The rearrangement uses TRBV4-1 and TRBJ2-1; 13 positions match TRBD2. This CDR3 has 15 residues. The V gene's germline CDR1 is MGHRA and CDR2 YSYEKL. J gave up 3 bases and V 6 bases, and 2 bases lay outside the gene matches.

The V call is TRBV7-9, the J call TRBJ1-2; 8 bases map to TRBD1. The V and J ends lost 5 bases and 2 bases, in that order; junction bases with no gene match: 7. CDR1 SEHNR and CDR2 FQNEAQ come from the germline V gene (reference sequence). This CDR3 comprises 15 residues. CDR3 in amino acids: CASSLTGTGNYGYTF. CDR3 DNA: TGTGCCAGCAGCCTAACCGGGACAGGAAACTATGGCTACACCTTC.

The rearrangement uses TRBV6-5 and TRBJ2-3; the match to TRBD2 covers 8 bases. CDR1 and CDR2 from the germline V gene are MNHEY and SVGAGI. CDR3 length: 16 amino acids. Trimming cost V 3 bases and J 0 bases; bases outside gene matches: 5. The CDR3 reads CASSYLLAVSTDTQYF. The CDR3 nucleotides are TGTGCCAGCAGTTATCTACTAGCGGTAAGCACAGATACGCAGTATTTT.

The chain links TRBV4-1 to TRBJ1-1; D might be TRBD1 (6 bases). Germline V lookup: CDR1 MGHRA, CDR2 YSYEKL. The length of the CDR3 is 14 residues. The germline V and J ends were trimmed by 1 base and 8 bases, with 14 bases remaining between them. The CDR3 loop reads CASSQASRGWEAFF. CDR3 sequence (DNA): TGCGCCAGCAGCCAAGCTTCCAGGGGATGGGAAGCTTTCTTT.

As for this clone: This likely comes from a read error, as the CDR3 has no conserved phenylalanine or tryptophan at its end. The chain couples TRBV27 to TRBJ1-6; TRBD1 agrees at 10 bases. The CDR3 covers 16 residues. V lost 7 bases, J lost 4 bases, and 7 bases stayed unmatched. Per the germline V gene, CDR1 is MNHEY and CDR2 is SMNVEV (reference sequence). As DNA, the CDR3 is TGTGCCAGCACCCTGACAGGGGGCGCTTATAATTCACCCCTCCACCTT. This codes for CASTLTGGAYNSPLHL.

This chain joins TRBV2 and TRBJ1-1; weak D call: TRBD1 (5 bases). Trimming cost V 2 bases and J 6 bases, with 7 bases left between them. The CDR3 runs 12 residues. In germline, CDR1 is SNHLY, CDR2 FYNNEI. CDR3 sequence reads: CASSESGSEAFF. Written as DNA, the CDR3 is TGTGCCAGCAGTGAATCAGGGTCTGAAGCTTTCTTT.

This clone was counted between two and nine times. The CDR3: CASSLGAGSFTDEQFF. The DNA of the CDR3 is TGCGCCAGCAGCTTGGGAGCGGGTAGCTTCACCGATGAGCAGTTCTTC. The chain is built from TRBV5-1 and TRBJ2-1; D is possibly TRBD2 (6 bases). Germline V gene data show CDR1 as SGHRS and CDR2 as YFSETQ. The CDR3 loop spans 16 amino acids. V lost 0 bases, J lost 8 bases, and 18 bases lay in between.

V and J are TRBV7-8 and TRBJ1-4; D possibly corresponds to TRBD1 (5 bases). Germline V gives CDR1 SGHVS, CDR2 FQNEAQ. Trimming stripped 7 bases from V and 7 bases from J, with 13 bases between. This CDR3 region has 13 residues. The CDR3 reads CASNERGGEKLFF. The CDR3 nucleotides are TGTGCCAGCAACGAAAGGGGCGGTGAAAAACTGTTTTTT.

J is TRBJ1-1 and V is TRBV7-8; D perhaps matches TRBD1 (6 bases). From germline, CDR1 is SGHVS and CDR2 FQNEAQ. The CDR3 covers 14 residues. Trimming shortened V by 5 bases and J by 5 bases, and 15 bases separated the two germline ends. CDR3 coding DNA: TGTGCCAGCAGCACTCTCTCGACAGGAACTGAAGCTTTCTTT. Its translation: CASSTLSTGTEAFF.

The chain recombines TRBV10-3 with TRBJ2-4; weak D call: TRBD2 (6 bases). The CDR3 extends over 14 amino acids. CDR1 is ENHRY, CDR2 SYGVKD, per germline. V lost 10 bases, J lost 2 bases, and 15 bases lay in between. CDR3 sequence: CASAPGGTKNIQYF. In DNA, the CDR3 is TGTGCCAGCGCCCCCGGGGGTACCAAAAACATTCAGTACTTC.

This chain connects TRBV11-2 to TRBJ2-7; D possibly corresponds to TRBD1 (6 bases). This CDR3 is built from 17 residues. With 5 bases removed from V and 0 bases from J, the gap between germline ends came to 20 bases. Looked up from germline, CDR1 is SGHAT and CDR2 is FQNNGV. The DNA of the CDR3 is TGTGCCAGCAGCACCATTCGTGGGGGCTGGGGCTCCTACGAGCAGTACTTC. Protein product: CASSTIRGGWGSYEQYF.

The chain combines TRBV2 with TRBJ2-2; 10 bases map to TRBD1. The CDR3 has 14 amino acids. Germline CDR1 SNHLY, CDR2 FYNNEI. V shed 10 bases, J shed 4 bases, and the junction held 6 bases outside the gene matches. In nucleotides, the CDR3 is TGTGCCACCACCGGGACAGGGGCCACCGGGGAGCTGTTTTTT. Encoded protein: CATTGTGATGELFF.

This sequence joins TRBV7-3 and TRBJ2-3, with TRBD2 matching over 8 bases. This CDR3 is 17 amino acids long. Germline-derived CDR1 and CDR2 are SGHTA and FQGTGA. Germline trimming cut 5 bases from V and 1 base from J; bases unmatched to any gene: 11. Here the CDR3 DNA reads TGTGCCAGCAGCCAAGGGACGGGACTAGGTGGCACAGATACGCAGTATTTT. Amino acids: CASSQGTGLGGTDTQYF.

The rearrangement joins TRBV11-3 to TRBJ2-1; D possibly corresponds to TRBD1 (5 bases). V shed 5 bases and J shed 7 bases, with 12 bases lying between them. Germline assignment: CDR1 SGHNT and CDR2 YENEEA. This CDR3 is built from 13 residues. The CDR3 sequence is CASSPGIYNEQFF. CDR3 nucleotides: TGTGCCAGCAGCCCAGGGATCTATAATGAGCAGTTCTTC. Complete variable domain (other parts from reference TRBV11-3 and TRBJ2-1): EAGVVQSPRYKIIEKKQPVAFWCNPISGHNTLYWYLQNLGQGPELLIRYENEEAVDDSQLPKDRFSAERLKGVDSTLKIQPAELGDSAVYLCASSPGIYNEQFFGPGTRLTVL.

This rearrangement joins TRBV6-5 to TRBJ1-4; D gene uncertain. The CDR3 is 16 residues long. Germline CDR1 is MNHEY and CDR2 is SVGAGI. V lost 4 bases and J lost 0, with 12 bases in between. CDR3 coding DNA: TGTGCCAGCAGTTCCCGGGAGACGGCAACTAATGAAAAACTGTTTTTT. Translation gives CASSSRETATNEKLFF.